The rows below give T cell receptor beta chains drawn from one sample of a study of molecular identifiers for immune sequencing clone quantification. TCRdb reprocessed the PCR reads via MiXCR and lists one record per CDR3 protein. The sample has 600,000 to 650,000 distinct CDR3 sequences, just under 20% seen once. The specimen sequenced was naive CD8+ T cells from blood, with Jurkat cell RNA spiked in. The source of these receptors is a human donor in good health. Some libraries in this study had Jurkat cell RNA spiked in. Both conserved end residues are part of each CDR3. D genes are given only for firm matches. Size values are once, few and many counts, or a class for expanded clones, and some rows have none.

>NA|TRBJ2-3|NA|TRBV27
CASSLWGELSETRLYF
TGTGCCAGCAGTTTATGGGGGGAGTTAAGTGAAACCCGGCTGTATTTT
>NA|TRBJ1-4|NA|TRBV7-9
CASSLRHPNEKLFF
TGTGCCAGCAGCTTACGACATCCTAATGAAAAACTGTTTTTT
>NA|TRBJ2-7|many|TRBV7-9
CASSYDSLYEQYF
TGTGCCAGCAGCTACGACAGTCTCTACGAGCAGTACTTC
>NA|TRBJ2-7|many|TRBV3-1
CASSQSTGPRSYEQYF
TGTGCCAGCAGCCAATCAACCGGGCCCCGCTCCTACGAGCAGTACTTC
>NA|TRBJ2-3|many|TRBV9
CASSEEGTATDTQYF
TGTGCCAGCAGCGAGGAGGGGACAGCTACAGATACGCAGTATTTT
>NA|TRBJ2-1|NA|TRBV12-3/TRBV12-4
CASSLGRSYNEQFF
TGTGCCAGCAGTTTAGGCCGATCCTACAATGAGCAGTTCTTC
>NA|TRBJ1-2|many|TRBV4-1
CASSQDSGVGYGYTF
TGCGCCAGCAGCCAAGATAGTGGCGTGGGCTATGGCTACACCTTC
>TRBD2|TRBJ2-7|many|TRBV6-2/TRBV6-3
CASTPGPSGSPEQYF
TGTGCCAGCACTCCGGGCCCTAGCGGGAGTCCCGAGCAGTACTTC
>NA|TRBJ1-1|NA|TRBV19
CALRGPGPEAFF
TGTGCCCTCAGGGGCCCCGGCCCTGAAGCTTTCTTT
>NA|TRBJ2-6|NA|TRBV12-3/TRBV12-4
CASKEATGPNVLTF
TGTGCCAGCAAGGAGGCCACCGGGCCCAACGTCCTGACTTTC
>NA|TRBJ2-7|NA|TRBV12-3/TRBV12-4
CASSLDQFGYEQYF
TGTGCCAGCAGTTTAGATCAATTCGGTTACGAGCAGTACTTC
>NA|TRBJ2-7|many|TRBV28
CASSQNGQSYEQYF
TGTGCCAGCAGTCAAAACGGACAGTCCTACGAGCAGTACTTC
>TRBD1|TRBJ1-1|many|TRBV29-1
CSVEPTGLDTEAFF
TGCAGCGTTGAGCCGACAGGGTTGGACACTGAAGCTTTCTTT
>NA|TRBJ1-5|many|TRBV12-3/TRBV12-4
CASSPPFSNQPQHF
TGTGCCAGCAGTCCTCCTTTTAGCAATCAGCCCCAGCATTTT
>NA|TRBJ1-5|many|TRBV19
CASNTDTYNQPQHF
TGTGCCAGTAATACGGACACCTACAATCAGCCCCAGCATTTT
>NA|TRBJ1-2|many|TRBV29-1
CSVDKGYGYTF
TGCAGCGTTGACAAGGGCTATGGCTACACCTTC
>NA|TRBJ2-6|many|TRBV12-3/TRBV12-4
CASSPGVGANVLTF
TGTGCCAGCAGTCCAGGGGTTGGGGCCAACGTCCTGACTTTC
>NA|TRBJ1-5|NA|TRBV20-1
CSARDVGGPQPQHF
TGCAGTGCTAGAGATGTGGGGGGACCTCAGCCCCAGCATTTT
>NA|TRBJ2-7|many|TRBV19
CASSRGRTYEQYF
TGTGCCAGCAGCCGGGGACGGACCTACGAGCAGTACTTC
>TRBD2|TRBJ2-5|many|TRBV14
CASSSHSGGYQETQYF
TGTGCCAGCAGCTCCCATAGCGGGGGGTACCAAGAGACCCAGTACTTC
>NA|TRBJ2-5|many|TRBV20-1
CSARDWSEETQYF
TGCAGTGCTAGAGATTGGAGTGAAGAGACCCAGTACTTC
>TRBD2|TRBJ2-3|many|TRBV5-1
CASSSRLAVDTQYF
TGCGCCAGCAGCTCCCGACTAGCTGTCGATACGCAGTATTTT
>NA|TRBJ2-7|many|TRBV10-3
CAISESGVAYEQYF
TGTGCCATCAGTGAGTCTGGGGTAGCCTACGAGCAGTACTTC
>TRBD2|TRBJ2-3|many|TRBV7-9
CASSFAGGGSDTQYF
TGTGCCAGCAGCTTTGCGGGAGGGGGATCAGATACGCAGTATTTT
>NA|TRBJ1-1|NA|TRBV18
CASSPLTDPEAFF
TGTGCCAGCTCACCACTGACAGATCCTGAAGCTTTCTTT
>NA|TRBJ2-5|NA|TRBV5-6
CASSLARGWEETQYF
TGTGCCAGCAGCTTGGCGCGTGGGTGGGAAGAGACCCAGTACTTC
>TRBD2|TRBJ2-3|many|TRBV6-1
CASSKHSGSTDTQYF
TGTGCCAGCAGTAAGCATAGCGGGAGCACAGATACGCAGTATTTT
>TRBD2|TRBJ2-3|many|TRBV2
CASSEASGGITDTQYF
TGTGCCAGCAGTGAAGCTAGCGGGGGGATTACAGATACGCAGTATTTT
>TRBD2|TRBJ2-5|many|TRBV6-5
CASSYGGGYQETQYF
TGTGCCAGCAGTTACGGCGGGGGGTACCAAGAGACCCAGTACTTC
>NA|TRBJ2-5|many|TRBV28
CASSDQGPQYF
TGTGCCAGCAGTGACCAGGGTCCCCAGTACTTC
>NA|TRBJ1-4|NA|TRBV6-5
CASSYWSMGEKLFF
TGTGCCAGCAGTTACTGGTCGATGGGTGAAAAACTGTTTTTT
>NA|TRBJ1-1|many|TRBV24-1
CAIASAMNTEAFF
TGTGCCATCGCCTCGGCAATGAACACTGAAGCTTTCTTT
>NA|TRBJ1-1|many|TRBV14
CASSQDNMNTEAFF
TGTGCCAGCAGCCAAGACAATATGAACACTGAAGCTTTCTTT
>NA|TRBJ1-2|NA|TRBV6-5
CARSPDYYGYTF
TGTGCCCGCAGCCCAGATTACTATGGCTACACCTTC
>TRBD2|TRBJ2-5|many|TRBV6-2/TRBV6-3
CASSPTSGAETQYF
TGTGCCAGCAGTCCGACTAGCGGGGCAGAGACCCAGTACTTC
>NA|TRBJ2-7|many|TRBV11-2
CASSSNRDPISSYEQYF
TGTGCCAGCAGCTCCAACCGGGACCCGATCAGCTCCTACGAGCAGTACTTC
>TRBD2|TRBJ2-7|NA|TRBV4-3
CASSQDKSGGSYEQYF
TGCGCCAGCAGCCAAGATAAAAGCGGGGGCTCCTACGAGCAGTACTTC
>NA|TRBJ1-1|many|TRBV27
CASSLILYKGYTEAFF
TGTGCCAGCAGTTTAATCCTTTACAAGGGGTACACTGAAGCTTTCTTT
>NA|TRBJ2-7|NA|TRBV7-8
CASSLDPRQDSYEQYF
TGTGCCAGCAGCTTAGACCCCAGACAGGATTCCTACGAGCAGTACTTC
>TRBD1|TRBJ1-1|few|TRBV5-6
CASSLPRGDGTEAFF
TGTGCCAGCAGCTTGCCCAGGGGGGACGGCACTGAAGCTTTCTTT
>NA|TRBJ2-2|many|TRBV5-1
CASSWMDKNTGELFF
TGCGCCAGCAGCTGGATGGACAAGAACACCGGGGAGCTGTTTTTT
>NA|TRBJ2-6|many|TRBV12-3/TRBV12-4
CASSAGSSSGANVLTF
TGTGCCAGCAGTGCCGGTTCCAGCTCTGGGGCCAACGTCCTGACTTTC
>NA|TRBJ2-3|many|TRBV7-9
CASSLADLGRDTQYF
TGTGCCAGCAGCTTAGCGGATCTGGGGCGAGATACGCAGTATTTT
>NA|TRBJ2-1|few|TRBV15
CATSTPDRWNEQFF
TGTGCCACCAGCACCCCGGACCGGTGGAATGAGCAGTTCTTC
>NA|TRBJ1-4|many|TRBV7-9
CASSYPPAGFGSEKLFF
TGTGCCAGCAGCTATCCCCCAGCGGGTTTCGGTAGTGAAAAACTGTTTTTT
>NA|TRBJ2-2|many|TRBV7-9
CASSLDPPGLRTGELFF
TGTGCCAGCAGTCTAGACCCGCCGGGACTCCGAACCGGGGAGCTGTTTTTT
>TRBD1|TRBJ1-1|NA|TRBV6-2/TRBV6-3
CASSLGQGASYRTEAFF
TGTGCCAGCAGTCTCGGACAGGGGGCTTCCTACAGGACTGAAGCTTTCTTT
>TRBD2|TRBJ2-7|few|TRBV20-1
CSARDLGLARGEQYF
TGCAGTGCTAGAGATCTGGGACTAGCGAGGGGCGAGCAGTACTTC
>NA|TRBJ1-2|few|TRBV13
CASSLRASFYGYTF
TGTGCCAGCAGCTTACGGGCCTCCTTCTATGGCTACACCTTC
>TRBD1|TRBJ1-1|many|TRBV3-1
CASSLDRDEAFF
TGTGCCAGCAGCTTGGACAGGGATGAAGCTTTCTTT